This TCR beta chain was sequenced for a study of cytomegalovirus exposure and HLA in healthy donors. Study results and caveats: A few CMV-associated chains were confirmed in vitro to be specific for CMV antigens. Rarity marked most TCR sequences, yet some public TCRs occurred in many donors. The study recorded 164 TCR beta chains that were cytomegalovirus-associated.

This clone was seen just once. Its specificity is unknown. This CDR3 has 15 residues. Germline V lookup: CDR1 SEHNR, CDR2 FQNEAQ (reference sequence). Trimming took 1 base from V and 7 from J, leaving 16 bases between them. TCRdb keeps only in-frame clones here, not all; method: immunoSEQ multiplex PCR. Of more than 50,000 clones listed, about 91% are singletons. This chain joins TRBV7-9 and TRBJ2-5; D not certain. Material: PBMCs. This receptor was identified in a woman under 40 in good health and CMV-seronegative. This CDR3 reads CASSLDDSPRGTQYF. CDR3 coding DNA: TGTGCCAGCAGCTTAGACGATTCCCCTCGAGGGACCCAGTACTTC.